The TCR beta chain under discussion was sequenced for a study of T cell responses to AZD1222 COVID-19 vaccine. Broader study findings: Close to half of all spike-specific TCRs reportedly target regions of the variants that are unmutated.

Some clones are missing from TCRdb's copy, which holds only in-frame ones; the method was immunoSEQ multiplex PCR. The sample consists of some 120,000 clones, 93% of them appearing once. Concerning this clone: Its antigen is unknown.

The material was peripheral blood, obtained on day 0 of AZD1222 vaccination. This TCR came from an adult in good health.

The CDR3 is CASSRRLAEASYNEQFF. DNA of the CDR3: TGTGCCAGCAGTCGCAGACTAGCGGAGGCCTCCTACAATGAGCAGTTCTTC. The genes are TRBV28 and TRBJ2-1, with 9 bases that match TRBD2. The germline V gene has CDR1 MDHEN and CDR2 SYDVKM. The CDR3 is made up of 17 amino acids. J gave up 0 bases and V 5 bases, and 8 bases lay outside the gene matches.